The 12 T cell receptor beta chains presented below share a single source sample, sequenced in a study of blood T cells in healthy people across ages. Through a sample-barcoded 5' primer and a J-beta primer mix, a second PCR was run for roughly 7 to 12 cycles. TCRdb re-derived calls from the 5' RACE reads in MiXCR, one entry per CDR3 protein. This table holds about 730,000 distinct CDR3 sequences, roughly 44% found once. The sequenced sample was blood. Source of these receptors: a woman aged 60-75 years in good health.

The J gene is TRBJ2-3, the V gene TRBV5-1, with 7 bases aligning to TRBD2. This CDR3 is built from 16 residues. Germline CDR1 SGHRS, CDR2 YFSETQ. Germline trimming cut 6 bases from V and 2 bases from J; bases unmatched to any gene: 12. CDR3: CASTNPQRGNTDTQYF. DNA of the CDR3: TGCGCCAGCACGAACCCCCAGCGGGGCAACACAGATACGCAGTATTTT.

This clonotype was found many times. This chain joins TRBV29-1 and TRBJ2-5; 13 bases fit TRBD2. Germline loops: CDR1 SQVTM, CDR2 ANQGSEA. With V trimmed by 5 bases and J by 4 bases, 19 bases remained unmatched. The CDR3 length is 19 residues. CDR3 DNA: TGCAGCGTTAGGACAGGGTGGACTAGCGGGAGTTTTAACCCAGAGACCCAGTACTTC. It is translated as CSVRTGWTSGSFNPETQYF. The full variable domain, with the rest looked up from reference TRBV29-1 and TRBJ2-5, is SAVISQKPSRDICQRGTSLTIQCQVDSQVTMMFWYRQQPGQSLTLIATANQGSEATYESGFVIDKFPISRPNLTFSTLTVSNMSPEDSSIYLCSVRTGWTSGSFNPETQYFGPGTRLLVL.

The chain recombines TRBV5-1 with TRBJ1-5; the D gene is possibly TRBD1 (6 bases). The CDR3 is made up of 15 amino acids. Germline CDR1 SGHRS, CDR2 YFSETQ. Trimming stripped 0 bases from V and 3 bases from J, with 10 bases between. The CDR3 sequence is CASSLGQGLNQPQHF. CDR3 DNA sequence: TGCGCCAGCAGCTTGGGCCAGGGGCTCAATCAGCCCCAGCATTTT.

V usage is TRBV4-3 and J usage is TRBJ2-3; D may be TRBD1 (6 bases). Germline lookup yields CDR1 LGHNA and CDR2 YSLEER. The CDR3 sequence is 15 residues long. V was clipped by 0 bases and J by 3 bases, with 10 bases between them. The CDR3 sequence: CASSQDRGLTDTQYF. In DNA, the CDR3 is TGCGCCAGCAGCCAAGACAGGGGCCTTACAGATACGCAGTATTTT.

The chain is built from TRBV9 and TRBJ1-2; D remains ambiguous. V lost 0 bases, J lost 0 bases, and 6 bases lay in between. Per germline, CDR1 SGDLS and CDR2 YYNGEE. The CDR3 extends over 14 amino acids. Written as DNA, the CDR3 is TGTGCCAGCAGCGTAGGTGAAACTAACTATGGCTACACCTTC. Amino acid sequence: CASSVGETNYGYTF.

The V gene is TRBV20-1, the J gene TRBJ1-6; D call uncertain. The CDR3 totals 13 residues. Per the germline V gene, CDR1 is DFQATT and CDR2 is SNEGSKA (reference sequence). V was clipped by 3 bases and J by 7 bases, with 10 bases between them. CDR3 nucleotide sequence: TGCAGTGCTAGTAACAGCGGAAATTCACCCCTCCACTTT. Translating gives CSASNSGNSPLHF.

The CDR3 sequence is CSAKGIAKNIQYF. The DNA for the CDR3 is TGCAGTGCTAAGGGGATAGCCAAAAACATTCAGTACTTC. The V and J genes are TRBV20-1 and TRBJ2-4; possibly TRBD1 for D (5 bases). This CDR3 is built from 13 residues. The germline V gene encodes CDR1 DFQATT and CDR2 SNEGSKA (reference sequence). The V end was cut by 4 bases, the J end by 0 bases, with 7 bases between.

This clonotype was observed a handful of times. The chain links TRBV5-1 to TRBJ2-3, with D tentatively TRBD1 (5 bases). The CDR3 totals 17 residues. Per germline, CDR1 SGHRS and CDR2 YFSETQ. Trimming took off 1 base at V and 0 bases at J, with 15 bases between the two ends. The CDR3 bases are TGCGCCAGCAGCTTGAAGGTGGACACTCCTAGCACAGATACGCAGTATTTT. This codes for CASSLKVDTPSTDTQYF.

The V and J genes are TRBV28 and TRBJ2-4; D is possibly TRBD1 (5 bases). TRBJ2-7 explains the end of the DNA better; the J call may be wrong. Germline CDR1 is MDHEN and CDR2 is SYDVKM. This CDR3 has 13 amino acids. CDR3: CASRLTDSYEQYF. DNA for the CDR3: TGTGCCAGCAGACTGACAGATTCCTACGAGCAGTACTTC.

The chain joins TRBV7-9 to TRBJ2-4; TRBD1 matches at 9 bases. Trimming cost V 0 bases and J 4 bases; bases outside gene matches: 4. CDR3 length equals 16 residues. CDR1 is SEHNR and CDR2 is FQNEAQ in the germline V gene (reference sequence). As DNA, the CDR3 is TGTGCCAGCAGCTTAGCCAGCGGGACAGGGAAAAACATTCAGTACTTC. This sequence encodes CASSLASGTGKNIQYF.

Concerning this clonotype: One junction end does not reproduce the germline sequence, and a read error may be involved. The CDR3 loop is CASKEGTYTDRQYF. In nucleotides, the CDR3 is TGTGCCAGCAAGGAAGGGACTTACACAGATAGGCAGTATTTT. The rearrangement links TRBV12-3 or TRBV12-4 to TRBJ2-3; D perhaps matches TRBD2 (6 bases). CDR3 length: 14 amino acids.

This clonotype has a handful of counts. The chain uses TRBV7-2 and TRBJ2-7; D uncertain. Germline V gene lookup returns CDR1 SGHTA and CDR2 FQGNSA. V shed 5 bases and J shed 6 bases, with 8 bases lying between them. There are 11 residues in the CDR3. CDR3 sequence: CASSTNFEQYF. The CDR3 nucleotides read TGTGCCAGCAGCACTAACTTCGAGCAGTACTTC.